The present T cell receptor (beta chain) was sequenced within a study of blood T cell repertoires in COVID-19. The overall study: Specimens from acute and convalescent COVID-19 originated in the United States, Italy and Spain.

Authors' processing steps: From reference gene primer amplification, estimates of nucleated cell counts were derived. Sequencing used immunoSEQ multiplex PCR; TCRdb keeps in-frame clones, though not all of them. The DNA gave D and trimming, while V, J and clone size come from that table. Of around 100,000 clones detected, 84% appear once; the ten largest clones hold around 6.5%. The length of the CDR3 is 13 residues. Trimming shortened V by 5 bases and J by 5 bases, and 12 bases separated the two germline ends. The rearrangement links TRBV12-3 or TRBV12-4 to TRBJ1-2; D remains unclear. Sequencing input: peripheral blood. This TCR was sampled from a man in his 60s with acute or convalescent COVID-19. As DNA, the CDR3 is TGTGCCAGCAGTGAGACTGGCGAATATGGCTACACCTTC. Protein sequence: CASSETGEYGYTF.